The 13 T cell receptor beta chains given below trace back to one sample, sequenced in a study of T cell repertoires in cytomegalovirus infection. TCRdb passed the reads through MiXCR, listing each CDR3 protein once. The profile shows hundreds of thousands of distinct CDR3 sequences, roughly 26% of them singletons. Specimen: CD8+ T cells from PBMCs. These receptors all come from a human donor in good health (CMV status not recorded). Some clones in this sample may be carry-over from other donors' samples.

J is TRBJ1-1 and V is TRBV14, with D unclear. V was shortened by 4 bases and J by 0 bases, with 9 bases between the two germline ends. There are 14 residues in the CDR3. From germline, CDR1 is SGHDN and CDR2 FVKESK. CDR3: CASSRRAMNTEAFF. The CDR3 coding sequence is TGTGCCAGCAGCCGCCGGGCCATGAACACTGAAGCTTTCTTT.

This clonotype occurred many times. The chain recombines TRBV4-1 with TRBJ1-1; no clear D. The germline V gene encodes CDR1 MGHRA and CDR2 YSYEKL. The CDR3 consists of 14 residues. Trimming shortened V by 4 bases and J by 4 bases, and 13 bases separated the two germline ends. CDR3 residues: CASSPGQWTTEAFF. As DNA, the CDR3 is TGCGCCAGCAGCCCCGGCCAATGGACCACTGAAGCTTTCTTT.

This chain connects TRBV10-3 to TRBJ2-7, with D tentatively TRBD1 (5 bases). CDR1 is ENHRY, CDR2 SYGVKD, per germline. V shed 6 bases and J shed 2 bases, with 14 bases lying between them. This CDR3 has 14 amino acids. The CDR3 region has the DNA TGTGCCATCAGCGAGAAAACAGGCACCTACGAGCAGTACTTC. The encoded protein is CAISEKTGTYEQYF.

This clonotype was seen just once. CDR3 nucleotide sequence: TGTGCCCGCTGGGAGTATGGCAATCAGCCCCAGCATTTT. Its protein is CARWEYGNQPQHF. The V call is TRBV6-6, the J call TRBJ1-5; no clear D. V was clipped by 11 bases and J by 2 bases, with 13 bases between them. The V gene's germline CDR1 is MNHNY and CDR2 SVGAGI (reference sequence). The CDR3 runs to 13 residues.

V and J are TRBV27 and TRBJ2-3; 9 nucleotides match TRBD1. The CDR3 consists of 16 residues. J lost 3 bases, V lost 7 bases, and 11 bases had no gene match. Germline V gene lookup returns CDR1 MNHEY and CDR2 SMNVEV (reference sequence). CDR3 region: CASTGGIGTGTDTQYF. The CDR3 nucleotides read TGTGCCAGCACTGGGGGCATTGGGACAGGGACAGATACGCAGTATTTT.

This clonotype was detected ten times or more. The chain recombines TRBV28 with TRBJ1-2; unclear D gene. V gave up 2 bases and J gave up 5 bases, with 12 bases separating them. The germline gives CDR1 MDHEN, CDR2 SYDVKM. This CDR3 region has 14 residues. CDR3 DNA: TGTGCCAGCAGTTTAACCCCTCTGAGATATGGCTACACCTTC. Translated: CASSLTPLRYGYTF.

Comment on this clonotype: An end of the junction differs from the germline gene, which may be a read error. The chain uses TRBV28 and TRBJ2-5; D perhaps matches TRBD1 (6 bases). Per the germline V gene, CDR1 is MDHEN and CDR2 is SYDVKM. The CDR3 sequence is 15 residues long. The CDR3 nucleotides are TGTGTCAGCACTGGGGGCACCTTAAGTGAAGAGACCCAGTACTTC. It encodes CVSTGGTLSEETQYF.

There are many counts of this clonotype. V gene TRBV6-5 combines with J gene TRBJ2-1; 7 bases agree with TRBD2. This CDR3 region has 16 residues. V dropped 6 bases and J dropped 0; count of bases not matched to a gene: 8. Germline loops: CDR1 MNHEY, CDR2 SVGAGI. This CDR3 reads CASSPIGGGSYNEQFF. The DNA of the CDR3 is TGTGCCAGCAGCCCTATTGGGGGGGGCTCCTACAATGAGCAGTTCTTC.

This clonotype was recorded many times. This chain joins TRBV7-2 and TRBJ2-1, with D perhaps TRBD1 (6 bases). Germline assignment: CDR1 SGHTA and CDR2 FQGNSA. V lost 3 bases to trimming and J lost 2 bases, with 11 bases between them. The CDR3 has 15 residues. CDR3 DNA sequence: TGTGCCAGCAGCTTCAGGGGCCCTGCCTACAATGAGCAGTTCTTC. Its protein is CASSFRGPAYNEQFF. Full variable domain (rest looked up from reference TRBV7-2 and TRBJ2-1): GAGVSQSPSNKVTEKGKDVELRCDPISGHTALYWYRQSLGQGLEFLIYFQGNSAPDKSGLPSDRFSAERTGGSVSTLTIQRTQQEDSAVYLCASSFRGPAYNEQFFGPGTRLTVL.

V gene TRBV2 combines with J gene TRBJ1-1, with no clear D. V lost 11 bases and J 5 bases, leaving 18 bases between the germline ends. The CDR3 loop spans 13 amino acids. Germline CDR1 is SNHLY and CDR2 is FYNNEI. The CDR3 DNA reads TGTGCCGGAAGAGTGGTCCCCGGGACTGAAGCTTTCTTT. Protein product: CAGRVVPGTEAFF.

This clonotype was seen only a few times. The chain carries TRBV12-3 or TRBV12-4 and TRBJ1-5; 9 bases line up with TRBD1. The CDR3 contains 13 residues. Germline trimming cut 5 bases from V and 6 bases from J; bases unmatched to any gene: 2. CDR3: CASSPGQGQPQHF. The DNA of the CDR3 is TGTGCCAGCAGTCCGGGACAGGGTCAGCCCCAGCATTTT.

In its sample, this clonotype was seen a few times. CDR3 DNA: TGTGCCAGCAGCTTAGCTGAAGGAGGGCATTACGAGACCCAGTACTTC. Translation gives CASSLAEGGHYETQYF. The chain carries TRBV7-8 and TRBJ2-5; D is possibly TRBD2 (6 bases). CDR3 size: 16 residues. Per germline, CDR1 SGHVS and CDR2 FQNEAQ. Trimming took off 0 bases at V and 5 bases at J, with 16 bases between the two ends.

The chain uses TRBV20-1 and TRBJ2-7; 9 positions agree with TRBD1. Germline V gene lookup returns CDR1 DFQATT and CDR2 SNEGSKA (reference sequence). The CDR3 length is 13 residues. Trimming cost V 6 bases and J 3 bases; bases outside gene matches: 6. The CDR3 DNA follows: TGCAGTGCCTACTGGGACAGGGACTACGAGCAGTACTTC. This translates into CSAYWDRDYEQYF.